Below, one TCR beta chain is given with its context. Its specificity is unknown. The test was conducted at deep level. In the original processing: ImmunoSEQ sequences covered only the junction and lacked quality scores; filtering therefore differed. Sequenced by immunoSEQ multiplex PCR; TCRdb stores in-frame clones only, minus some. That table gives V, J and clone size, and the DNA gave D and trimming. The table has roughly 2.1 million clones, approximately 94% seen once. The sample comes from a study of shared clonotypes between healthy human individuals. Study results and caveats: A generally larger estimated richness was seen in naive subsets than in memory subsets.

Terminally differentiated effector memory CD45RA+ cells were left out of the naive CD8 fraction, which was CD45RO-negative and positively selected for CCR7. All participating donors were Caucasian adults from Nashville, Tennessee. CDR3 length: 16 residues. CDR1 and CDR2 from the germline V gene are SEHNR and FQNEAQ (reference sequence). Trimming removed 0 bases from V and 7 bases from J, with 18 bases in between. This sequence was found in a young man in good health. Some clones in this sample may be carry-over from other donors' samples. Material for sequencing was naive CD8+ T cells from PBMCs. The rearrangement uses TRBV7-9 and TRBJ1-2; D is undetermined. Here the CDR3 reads CASSLAGSDPEGGYTF. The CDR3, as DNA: TGTGCCAGCAGCTTAGCGGGGTCAGATCCCGAGGGTGGCTACACCTTC.